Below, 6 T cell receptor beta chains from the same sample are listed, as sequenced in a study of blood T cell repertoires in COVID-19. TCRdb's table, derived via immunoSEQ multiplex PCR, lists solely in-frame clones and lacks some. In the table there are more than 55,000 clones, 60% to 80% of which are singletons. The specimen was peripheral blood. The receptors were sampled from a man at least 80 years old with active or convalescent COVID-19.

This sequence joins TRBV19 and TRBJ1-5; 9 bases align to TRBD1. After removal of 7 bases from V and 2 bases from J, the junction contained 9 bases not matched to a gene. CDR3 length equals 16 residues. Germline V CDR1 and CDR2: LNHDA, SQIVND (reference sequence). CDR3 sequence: CASTPLGQGGNQPQHF. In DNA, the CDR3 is TGTGCCAGTACCCCCCTGGGACAGGGCGGCAATCAGCCCCAGCATTTT.

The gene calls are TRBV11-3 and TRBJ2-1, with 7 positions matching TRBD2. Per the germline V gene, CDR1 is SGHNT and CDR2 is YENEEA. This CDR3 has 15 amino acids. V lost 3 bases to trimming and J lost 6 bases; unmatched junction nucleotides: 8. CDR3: CASSFASGVGNEQFF. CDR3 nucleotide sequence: TGTGCCAGCAGCTTTGCGAGCGGGGTAGGCAATGAGCAGTTCTTC.

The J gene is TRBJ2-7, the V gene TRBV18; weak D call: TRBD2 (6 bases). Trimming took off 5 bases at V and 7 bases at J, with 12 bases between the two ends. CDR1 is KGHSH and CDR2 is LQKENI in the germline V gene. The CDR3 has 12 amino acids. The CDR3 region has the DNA TGTGCCAGCTCAGGAGGGACCACAGAGCAGTACTTC. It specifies CASSGGTTEQYF. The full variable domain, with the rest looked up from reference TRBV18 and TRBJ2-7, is NAGVMQNPRHLVRRRGQEARLRCSPMKGHSHVYWYRQLPEEGLKFMVYLQKENIIDESGMPKERFSAEFPKEGPSILRIQQVVRGDSAAYFCASSGGTTEQYFGPGTRLTVT.

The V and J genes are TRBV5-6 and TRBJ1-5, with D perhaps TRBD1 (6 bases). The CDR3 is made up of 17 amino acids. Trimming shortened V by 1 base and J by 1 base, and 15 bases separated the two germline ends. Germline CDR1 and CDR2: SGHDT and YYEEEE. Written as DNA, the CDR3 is TGTGCCAGCAGCTTGAAATCGACAAGGGGGAGCAATCAGCCCCAGCATTTT. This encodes CASSLKSTRGSNQPQHF.

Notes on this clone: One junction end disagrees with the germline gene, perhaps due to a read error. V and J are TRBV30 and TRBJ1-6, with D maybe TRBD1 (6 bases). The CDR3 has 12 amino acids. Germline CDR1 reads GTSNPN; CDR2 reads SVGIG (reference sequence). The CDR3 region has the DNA TGTGCCTGGAGTGTAGGCGGGGGACATAAGTCCTTT. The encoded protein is CAWSVGGGHKSF. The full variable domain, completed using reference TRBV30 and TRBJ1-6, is SQTIHQWPATLVQPVGSPLSLECTVEGTSNPNLYWYRQAAGRGLQLLFYSVGIGQISSEVPQNLSASRPQDRQFILSSKKLLLSDSGFYLCAWSVGGGHKSFGNGTRLTVT.

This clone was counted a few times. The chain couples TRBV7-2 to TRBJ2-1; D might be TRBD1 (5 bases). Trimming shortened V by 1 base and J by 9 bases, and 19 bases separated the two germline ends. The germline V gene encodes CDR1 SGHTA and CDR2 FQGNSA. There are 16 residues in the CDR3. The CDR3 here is CASSLGVRVGLTEQFF. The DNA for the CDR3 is TGTGCCAGCAGCTTAGGGGTCAGGGTGGGCTTAACTGAGCAGTTCTTC.